These 16 T cell receptor beta chains originate from one sample sequenced in a study of T cell clones after liver transplantation (dated by TCRdb to the late 2010s). This specimen's time point label, per the study, means: pre-transplant. Library prep was done by the immunoSEQ multiplex PCR assay. TCRdb carries this immuneACCESS record with in-frame sequences only. Its versions omit some clonotypes, under half of them owing to an unresolved V gene in the studies checked, with the rest unexplained. For this sample the table gives some 75,000 clones, of which about four fifths were detected only once. The ten top clones hold about 0.6% of the sample. Sequenced material: CD4+ T cells from blood, taken before liver transplant. These receptors were collected from a human donor who received a liver transplant.

This clone is a singleton in its sample. The chain has TRBV27 and TRBJ2-7; 9 nucleotides agree with TRBD1. The V segment lost 6 bases and the J segment 1 base; nucleotides outside the gene matches: 7. The CDR3 contains 15 residues. Germline-derived CDR1 and CDR2 are MNHEY and SMNVEV (reference sequence). CDR3: CASRGTGRQSYEQYF. CDR3 sequence (DNA): TGTGCCAGCAGGGGGACAGGGAGGCAATCCTACGAGCAGTACTTC.

V and J are TRBV5-1 and TRBJ2-7, with TRBD1 matching over 8 bases. CDR3 length: 16 amino acids. The germline V gene encodes CDR1 SGHRS and CDR2 YFSETQ. V dropped 1 base and J dropped 2; count of bases not matched to a gene: 8. This CDR3 reads CASSLTEQGGPYEQYF. The DNA of the CDR3 is TGCGCCAGCAGCTTGACAGAACAGGGGGGTCCCTACGAGCAGTACTTC.

The CDR3 sequence: CASGGTGAFRETQYF. CDR3 sequence (DNA): TGTGCCAGCGGGGGGACAGGGGCTTTCCGGGAGACCCAGTACTTC. V gene TRBV28 combines with J gene TRBJ2-5; TRBD1 agrees at 10 bases. The trim removed 8 bases at V and 5 bases at J, leaving 11 bases unmatched. The CDR3 loop spans 15 amino acids. From germline, CDR1 is MDHEN and CDR2 SYDVKM. The variable domain in full, completed from reference TRBV28 and TRBJ2-5, reads DVKVTQSSRYLVKRTGEKVFLECVQDMDHENMFWYRQDPGLGLRLIYFSYDVKMKEKGDIPEGYSVSREKKERFSLILESASTNQTSMYLCASGGTGAFRETQYFGPGTRLLVL.

The chain is built from TRBV19 and TRBJ2-2; weak D call: TRBD2 (7 bases). The V end lost 7 bases, the J end lost 7 bases, and 19 bases lay between the germline ends. The CDR3 is made up of 15 amino acids. Germline CDR1 and CDR2: LNHDA and SQIVND (reference sequence). The CDR3 DNA follows: TGTGCCAGTACCCCAAGGGGGACGGGAGGCGGGGAGCTGTTTTTT. This encodes CASTPRGTGGGELFF.

The chain combines TRBV9 with TRBJ1-2; 7 bases are a match to TRBD1. CDR1 and CDR2 (germline): SGDLS, YYNGEE. This CDR3 spans 14 amino acids. V trimming: 3 bases; J trimming: 8 bases; junction bases outside the gene matches: 10. CDR3: CASSEIPQGGGYTF. As DNA, the CDR3 is TGTGCCAGCAGCGAAATTCCCCAGGGGGGCGGCTACACCTTC.

This chain uses TRBV18 with TRBJ1-4; no clear D. There are 15 residues in the CDR3. Trimming removed 1 base from V and 5 bases from J, with 11 bases in between. Germline V gives CDR1 KGHSH, CDR2 LQKENI. CDR3 region: CASSPRIQTNEKLFF. CDR3 coding DNA: TGTGCCAGCTCACCACGGATCCAGACCAATGAAAAACTGTTTTTT.

The chain combines TRBV5-1 with TRBJ1-2; D unresolved. Trimming removed 3 bases at V and 2 bases at J, with 11 bases between. Germline CDR1 SGHRS, CDR2 YFSETQ. The CDR3 is 14 residues long. The chain's CDR3 is CASSSDGENYGYTF. The CDR3 region has the DNA TGCGCCAGCAGCTCGGACGGAGAGAACTATGGCTACACCTTC.

This clone is a singleton in its sample. This chain uses TRBV28 with TRBJ1-1, with TRBD1 as a possible D gene (5 bases). CDR3 length: 12 amino acids. The germline V gene encodes CDR1 MDHEN and CDR2 SYDVKM. The V gene lost 6 bases and the J gene lost 6 bases, with 11 bases spanning the gap. CDR3 nucleotides: TGTGCCAGCAGGAACAGGATTTCTGAAGCTTTCTTT. This sequence encodes CASRNRISEAFF.

The V call is TRBV19, the J call TRBJ2-2, with 9 bases that match TRBD1. The V and J ends lost 7 bases and 4 bases, in that order; junction bases with no gene match: 4. The germline V gene has CDR1 LNHDA and CDR2 SQIVND (reference sequence). The CDR3 has 14 amino acids. The CDR3 bases are TGTGCCAGTACGGGGACAGGGAGCACCGGGGAGCTGTTTTTT. Its translation: CASTGTGSTGELFF.

CDR3 nucleotides: TGTGCCAGCAGCTCAGGCAGGGGCTACGAGCAGTACTTC. Protein sequence: CASSSGRGYEQYF. V gene TRBV7-9 combines with J gene TRBJ2-7, with D possibly matching TRBD1 (6 bases). V dropped 4 bases and J dropped 3 bases, with 10 bases sitting between them. CDR1 is SEHNR, CDR2 FQNEAQ, per germline (reference sequence). The CDR3 consists of 13 residues.

This chain joins TRBV11-2 and TRBJ1-1, with D unclear. Trimming stripped 2 bases from V and 2 bases from J, with 6 bases between. Germline V gene sequence: CDR1 SGHAT, CDR2 FQNNGV. The CDR3 covers 13 residues. Here the CDR3 DNA reads TGTGCCAGCAGCTTATCCCCAAACACTGAAGCTTTCTTT. This gives the protein CASSLSPNTEAFF.

The V gene is TRBV7-8, the J gene TRBJ2-5; TRBD1 is a possible D gene (6 bases). This CDR3 spans 17 amino acids. V dropped 4 bases and J dropped 5 bases, with 23 bases sitting between them. The germline V gene encodes CDR1 SGHVS and CDR2 FQNEAQ. For the CDR3, the DNA is TGTGCCAGCAGCTCATCCCGCTTTGCGGCAGGGGACGAGACCCAGTACTTC. Encoded protein: CASSSSRFAAGDETQYF.

The gene calls are TRBV5-4 and TRBJ2-7; 8 nucleotides match TRBD1. Germline CDR1 reads SGHNT; CDR2 reads YYREEE (reference sequence). The CDR3 consists of 14 residues. J was trimmed by 6 bases and V by 4 bases; bases with no gene match: 9. The CDR3: CASSHSQGASEQYF. DNA of the CDR3: TGTGCCAGCAGCCATTCTCAGGGGGCAAGCGAGCAGTACTTC.

The rearrangement joins TRBV7-9 to TRBJ2-2, with D tentatively TRBD2 (5 bases). In germline, CDR1 is SEHNR, CDR2 FQNEAQ (reference sequence). The CDR3 extends over 15 amino acids. Trimming pared 4 bases from V and 5 bases from J, leaving 14 bases between. CDR3 amino acids: CASSSNSVLTGELFF. The CDR3 DNA follows: TGTGCCAGCAGCTCCAATAGCGTCTTGACCGGGGAGCTGTTTTTT. The whole variable domain, filled in from reference TRBV7-9 and TRBJ2-2, reads DTGVSQNPRHKITKRGQNVTFRCDPISEHNRLYWYRQTLGQGPEFLTYFQNEAQLEKSRLLSDRFSAERPKGSFSTLEIQRTEQGDSAMYLCASSSNSVLTGELFFGEGSRLTVL.

V gene TRBV5-1 combines with J gene TRBJ2-5; 7 bases match TRBD2. The CDR3 sequence is 14 residues long. J was trimmed by 4 bases and V by 4 bases; bases with no gene match: 7. Germline V lookup: CDR1 SGHRS, CDR2 YFSETQ. CDR3 sequence: CASSPLAGRETQYF. The CDR3 nucleotides read TGCGCCAGCAGCCCCTTAGCGGGTAGAGAGACCCAGTACTTC.

The genes are TRBV20-1 and TRBJ1-4; D might be TRBD1 (5 bases). This CDR3 is built from 9 residues. Germline assignment: CDR1 DFQATT and CDR2 SNEGSKA (reference sequence). V was cut by 7 bases and J by 15 bases, with 12 bases left in between. CDR3 sequence (DNA): TGCAGTGTTCCCGGACACTTGTTTTTT. Its protein product is CSVPGHLFF.